Below, 20 T cell receptor beta chains from the same sample are listed, as sequenced in a study of cytomegalovirus exposure and HLA in healthy donors. The PCR made use of 60 Vbeta and 13 Jbeta primers. Sequenced by immunoSEQ multiplex PCR; TCRdb stores in-frame clones only, minus some. This sample yields about 150,000 clones, of which over 75% are seen a single time; 1.5% to 2% belongs to the top ten. The sample taken for sequencing was PBMCs. The receptor source for this set is a woman between 25 and 40 years old in good health and CMV-seronegative.

In this sample, this clone turned up a few times. The chain uses TRBV6-1 and TRBJ1-4; D not certain. V was shortened by 6 bases and J by 4 bases, with 9 bases between the two germline ends. The CDR3 loop spans 13 amino acids. The V gene's germline CDR1 is MNHNS and CDR2 SASEGT. CDR3 loop: CASSRGRNEKLFF. CDR3 nucleotide sequence: TGTGCCAGCAGCCGGGGTCGTAATGAAAAACTGTTTTTT.

The CDR3: CASSPQGLAGSEQYF. The CDR3 nucleotides are TGTGCCAGCAGTCCTCAGGGACTAGCCGGTAGCGAGCAGTACTTC. The rearrangement uses TRBV6-5 and TRBJ2-7; TRBD2 agrees at 9 bases. The CDR3 sequence is 15 residues long. From germline, CDR1 is MNHEY and CDR2 SVGAGI. Trimming removed 5 bases from V and 6 bases from J; junction bases left unmatched: 11.

The chain has TRBV5-5 and TRBJ1-2, with TRBD1 identical over 8 bases. Germline V CDR1 and CDR2: SGHKS, YYEKEE (reference sequence). Trimming at V came to 3 bases and at J to 3 bases, leaving 7 bases not matched to a gene. CDR3 size: 15 residues. The CDR3 bases are TGTGCCAGCAGCTGGGACAGGCTCCGCGACTATGGCTACACCTTC. Its translation: CASSWDRLRDYGYTF.

In its sample, this clone was seen a few times. The J gene is TRBJ2-2, the V gene TRBV6-1, with TRBD2 matching over 9 bases. Looked up from germline, CDR1 is MNHNS and CDR2 is SASEGT. CDR3 size: 15 residues. The V gene end was trimmed by 8 bases and the J gene end by 7 bases; junction bases not matched to a gene: 11. CDR3 residues: CASERGGGAIGELFF. In DNA, the CDR3 is TGTGCCAGCGAACGGGGCGGGGGGGCGATCGGGGAGCTGTTTTTT.

DNA for the CDR3: TGCGCCAGCAGCCGCGGTAGCAATCAGCCCCAGCATTTT. Its translation: CASSRGSNQPQHF. This rearrangement joins TRBV4-1 to TRBJ1-5, with D uncertain. Looked up from germline, CDR1 is MGHRA and CDR2 is YSYEKL. Between the trimmed V and J ends, which lost 4 bases and 0 bases, there was a span of 4 bases. The CDR3 runs to 13 residues.

The rearrangement links TRBV30 to TRBJ2-5, with TRBD2 as a possible D gene (6 bases). Between the trimmed V and J ends, which lost 4 bases and 4 bases, there was a span of 16 bases. Germline CDR1 is GTSNPN and CDR2 is SVGIG (reference sequence). CDR3 size: 14 residues. The CDR3 sequence is CAWKGLVGGETQYF. DNA for the CDR3: TGTGCCTGGAAGGGCCTCGTGGGGGGAGAGACCCAGTACTTC.

V is TRBV12-5 and J is TRBJ2-3; 12 positions agree with TRBD2. The CDR3 length is 15 residues. With 3 bases clipped from V and 4 bases from J, the junction kept 2 bases outside the gene matches. The germline V gene has CDR1 LGHNT and CDR2 FRNRAP. The CDR3 sequence is CASGFGLAGPDTQYF. The CDR3 coding sequence is TGTGCTAGTGGTTTCGGACTAGCGGGGCCAGATACGCAGTATTTT.

The rearrangement links TRBV11-3 to TRBJ1-4; D remains unclear. The CDR3 runs 17 residues. V was shortened by 4 bases and J by 0 bases, with 15 bases between the two germline ends. CDR1 is SGHNT, CDR2 YENEEA, per germline. In DNA, the CDR3 is TGTGCCAGCAGCTCGATCCCCCCGCTAGCAACTAATGAAAAACTGTTTTTT. Protein: CASSSIPPLATNEKLFF.

The rearrangement uses TRBV19 and TRBJ1-1; D not certain. Germline V CDR1 and CDR2: LNHDA, SQIVND (reference sequence). This CDR3 has 13 residues. V gave up 0 bases and J gave up 6 bases, with 8 bases separating them. The CDR3 bases are TGTGCCAGTAGTATAGAGGTGGCGGCTGAAGCTTTCTTT. Protein product: CASSIEVAAEAFF.

The chain uses TRBV5-4 and TRBJ1-4, with a possible D match to TRBD1 (5 bases). Trimming pared 0 bases from V and 5 bases from J, leaving 11 bases between. CDR3 length: 15 amino acids. Germline values: CDR1 SGHNT, CDR2 YYREEE (reference sequence). The CDR3 region has the DNA TGTGCCAGCAGCTTGGTTGGGGGACTAAATGAAAAACTGTTTTTT. It codes for CASSLVGGLNEKLFF.

The rearrangement joins TRBV15 to TRBJ2-5, with 9 bases fitting TRBD1. The CDR3 is 15 amino acids. The V gene end was trimmed by 5 bases and the J gene end by 4 bases; junction bases not matched to a gene: 8. The V gene's germline CDR1 is LNHNV and CDR2 YYDKDF (reference sequence). Here the CDR3 reads CATSRRGQGSETQYF. The CDR3 DNA follows: TGTGCCACCAGCCGAAGAGGACAGGGGTCAGAGACCCAGTACTTC.

This rearrangement joins TRBV2 to TRBJ2-5, with D possibly matching TRBD2 (6 bases). This CDR3 has 14 amino acids. Trimming pared 3 bases from V and 7 bases from J, leaving 15 bases between. Germline loops: CDR1 SNHLY, CDR2 FYNNEI. The CDR3 DNA reads TGTGCCAGCAGTGACCGACTAGATTCTTCGACCCAGTACTTC. Its translation is CASSDRLDSSTQYF.

This clone appeared a few times. The V call is TRBV5-4, the J call TRBJ2-2; 13 bases are shared with TRBD2. Germline CDR1 is SGHNT and CDR2 is YYREEE (reference sequence). With 4 bases clipped from V and 2 bases from J, the junction kept 5 bases outside the gene matches. This CDR3 has 17 amino acids. CDR3 sequence: CASSPGLAGDNTGELFF. The CDR3 nucleotides read TGTGCCAGCAGCCCCGGACTAGCGGGGGACAACACCGGGGAGCTGTTTTTT. Looking up the rest from reference TRBV5-4 and TRBJ2-2 gives the full variable domain: ETGVTQSPTHLIKTRGQQVTLRCSSQSGHNTVSWYQQALGQGPQFIFQYYREEENGRGNFPPRFSGLQFPNYSSELNVNALELDDSALYLCASSPGLAGDNTGELFFGEGSRLTVL.

This chain links TRBV19 with TRBJ1-1; 9 bases match TRBD1. V lost 5 bases, J lost 4 bases, and 8 bases stayed unmatched. This CDR3 region has 15 residues. Germline lookup yields CDR1 LNHDA and CDR2 SQIVND (reference sequence). CDR3 protein: CASSSHGTGSTEAFF. Written as DNA, the CDR3 is TGTGCCAGTAGTTCGCACGGGACAGGGAGCACTGAAGCTTTCTTT.

The chain recombines TRBV9 with TRBJ2-1, with TRBD2 identical over 8 bases. V trimming: 0 bases; J trimming: 4 bases; junction bases outside the gene matches: 6. The CDR3 has 16 amino acids. The germline V gene has CDR1 SGDLS and CDR2 YYNGEE. The CDR3 protein is CASSVGSGGQYNEQFF. The CDR3 region has the DNA TGTGCCAGCAGCGTAGGGAGCGGGGGTCAATACAATGAGCAGTTCTTC.

The V call is TRBV19, the J call TRBJ1-5; D is unresolved. V was shortened by 6 bases and J by 3 bases, with 15 bases between the two germline ends. The germline CDR1 and CDR2 sequences are LNHDA and SQIVND (reference sequence). CDR3 length equals 15 residues. In DNA, the CDR3 is TGTGCCAGTAGGCAGGATGTGGAGGACAATCAGCCCCAGCATTTT. Encoded protein: CASRQDVEDNQPQHF.

This rearrangement joins TRBV9 to TRBJ1-2; D ambiguous. The V end lost 2 bases, the J end lost 4 bases, and 9 bases lay between the germline ends. CDR1 and CDR2 (germline): SGDLS, YYNGEE. The CDR3 is made up of 13 amino acids. As DNA, the CDR3 is TGTGCCAGCAGCGTGGGGAGCAGCTATGGCTACACCTTC. Its translation is CASSVGSSYGYTF. Together with reference TRBV9 and TRBJ1-2, the CDR3 gives the full variable domain: DSGVTQTPKHLITATGQRVTLRCSPRSGDLSVYWYQQSLDQGLQFLIQYYNGEERAKGNILERFSAQQFPDLHSELNLSSLELGDSALYFCASSVGSSYGYTFGSGTRLTVV.

The chain couples TRBV5-4 to TRBJ1-4, with D possibly being TRBD1 (5 bases). The CDR3 length is 14 residues. Germline CDR1 is SGHNT and CDR2 is YYREEE (reference sequence). Trimming removed 3 bases from V and 10 bases from J, with 16 bases in between. Written as DNA, the CDR3 is TGTGCCAGCAGCTCGCCCCGGGACGGGGGAAAACTGTTTTTT. It encodes CASSSPRDGGKLFF.

This rearrangement joins TRBV7-9 to TRBJ2-2; 7 bases map to TRBD1. Germline loops: CDR1 SEHNR, CDR2 FQNEAQ (reference sequence). Trimming removed 4 bases from V and 1 base from J; junction bases left unmatched: 6. This CDR3 has 16 residues. The CDR3 protein is CASSYSRTGNTGELFF. Here the CDR3 DNA reads TGTGCCAGCAGCTACTCCCGGACAGGGAACACCGGGGAGCTGTTTTTT. Full variable domain (rest looked up from reference TRBV7-9 and TRBJ2-2): DTGVSQNPRHKITKRGQNVTFRCDPISEHNRLYWYRQTLGQGPEFLTYFQNEAQLEKSRLLSDRFSAERPKGSFSTLEIQRTEQGDSAMYLCASSYSRTGNTGELFFGEGSRLTVL.

The CDR3 is CASSPQKGGNTEAFF. The CDR3 DNA reads as TGTGCCAGCTCACCACAAAAAGGAGGGAACACTGAAGCTTTCTTT. The V gene is TRBV18, the J gene TRBJ1-1; D gene uncertain. The germline gives CDR1 KGHSH, CDR2 LQKENI. There are 15 residues in the CDR3. Between the trimmed V and J ends, which lost 1 base and 1 base, there was a span of 10 bases.